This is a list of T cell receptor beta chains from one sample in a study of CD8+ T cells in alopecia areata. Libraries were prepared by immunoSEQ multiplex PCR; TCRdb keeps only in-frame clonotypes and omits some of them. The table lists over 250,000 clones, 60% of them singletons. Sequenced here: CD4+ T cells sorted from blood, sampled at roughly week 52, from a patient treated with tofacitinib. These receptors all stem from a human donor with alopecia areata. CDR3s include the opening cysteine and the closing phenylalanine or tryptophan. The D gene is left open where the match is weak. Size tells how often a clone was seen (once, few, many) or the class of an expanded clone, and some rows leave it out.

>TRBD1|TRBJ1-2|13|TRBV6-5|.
TGTGCCAGCAGTTCGGACAGGGGGGGAGGCTACACCTTC
CASSSDRGGGYTF
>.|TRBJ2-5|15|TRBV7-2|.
TGTGCCAGCAGCTTATGGGGCACAGGCCAAGAGACCCAGTACTTC
CASSLWGTGQETQYF
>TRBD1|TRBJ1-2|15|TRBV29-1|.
TGCAGCGTTGAGGATCCCCAGGACAGGGAAGACGGCTACACCTTC
CSVEDPQDREDGYTF
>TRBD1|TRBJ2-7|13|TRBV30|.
TGTGCCTGGAGTTTTGGGGACAGGGACGAGCAGTACTTC
CAWSFGDRDEQYF
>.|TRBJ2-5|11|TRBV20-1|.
TGCAGTGCTAGACGGGCGGAGACCCAGTACTTC
CSARRAETQYF
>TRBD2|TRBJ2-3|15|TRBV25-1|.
TGTGCCAGCAGCCGCTCTAGCGGCACCTGGGATACGCAGTATTTT
CASSRSSGTWDTQYF
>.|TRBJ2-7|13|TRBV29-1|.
TGCAGCGCATCGGAGGGATATACCTACGAGCAGTACTTC
CSASEGYTYEQYF
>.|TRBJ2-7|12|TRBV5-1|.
TGCGCCAGCCACACAGGGTCCTACGAGCAGTACTTC
CASHTGSYEQYF
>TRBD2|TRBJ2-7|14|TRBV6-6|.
TGTGCCAGCATCCCCGGGGGGGCCGTGCACGAGCAGTACTTC
CASIPGGAVHEQYF
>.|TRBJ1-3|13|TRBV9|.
TGTGCCAGCAGCGTAGGAGGGGACAACACCATATATTTT
CASSVGGDNTIYF
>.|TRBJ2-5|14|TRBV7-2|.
TGTGCCAGCAGCTTCGGGACATCCGAAGAGACCCAGTACTTC
CASSFGTSEETQYF
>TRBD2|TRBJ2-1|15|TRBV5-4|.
TGTGCCAGCAGCACACCGGGACTAGGAAACAATGAGCAGTTCTTC
CASSTPGLGNNEQFF
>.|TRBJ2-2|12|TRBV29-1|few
TGCAGCGTTGAAGATCAATCCGGGGAGCTGTTTTTT
CSVEDQSGELFF
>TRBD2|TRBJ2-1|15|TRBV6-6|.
TGTGCCAGCAGTTACGAGCGGGGACTGTACAATGAGCAGTTCTTC
CASSYERGLYNEQFF
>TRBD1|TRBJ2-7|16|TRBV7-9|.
TGTGCCAGCAGCCGCCCGGGACAGGGTAACTCCTACGAGCAGTACTTC
CASSRPGQGNSYEQYF
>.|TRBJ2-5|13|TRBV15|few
TGTGCCACCAGCAGAGGACGGAAAGAGACCCAGTACTTC
CATSRGRKETQYF
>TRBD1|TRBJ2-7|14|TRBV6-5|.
TGTGCCAGTAGACAGGGATTGAGTCCCTACGAGCAGTACTTC
CASRQGLSPYEQYF
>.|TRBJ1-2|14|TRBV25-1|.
TGTGCCAGCAGTCTCGGGGCGCTCAACTATGGCTACACCTTC
CASSLGALNYGYTF
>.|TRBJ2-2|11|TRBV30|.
TGTGCCTGGACGCCGGGGAGGGAGCTGTTTTTT
CAWTPGRELFF
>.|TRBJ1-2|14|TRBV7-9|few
TGTGCCAGCAGCCTAAATCTCGGCGATGGGGGCTACACCTTC
CASSLNLGDGGYTF
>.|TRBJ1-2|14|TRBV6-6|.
TGTGCCAGCAGTCCGCCCGGGGATTACTATGGCTACACCTTC
CASSPPGDYYGYTF
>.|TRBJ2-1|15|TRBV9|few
TGTGCCAGCAGCGTAGTGGGGGCGAGCTACAATGAGCAGTTCTTC
CASSVVGASYNEQFF
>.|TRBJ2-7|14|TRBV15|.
TGTGCCACCCGTGATGGGGGAAGCTCCTACGAGCAGTACTTC
CATRDGGSSYEQYF
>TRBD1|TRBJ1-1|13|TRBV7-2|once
TGTGCCAGCAGCGAGAACAGGGGGACTGAAGCTTTCTTT
CASSENRGTEAFF
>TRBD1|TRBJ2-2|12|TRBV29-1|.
TGCAGCGGGGGACAGACGACCGGGGAGCTGTTTTTT
CSGGQTTGELFF
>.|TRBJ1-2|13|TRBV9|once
TGTGCCAGCAGCCGGGCTGGGGTCTATGGCTACACCTTC
CASSRAGVYGYTF
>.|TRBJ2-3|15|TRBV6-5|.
TGTGCCAGCAGTTATCAGCGGCTCGGGGCAGATACGCAGTATTTT
CASSYQRLGADTQYF
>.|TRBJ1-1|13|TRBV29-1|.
TGCAGCGTTTCCCGGGGCGGGAACACTGAAGCTTTCTTT
CSVSRGGNTEAFF
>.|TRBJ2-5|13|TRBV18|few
TGTGCCAGCTCACACGACCTGCCCGAGACCCAGTACTTC
CASSHDLPETQYF
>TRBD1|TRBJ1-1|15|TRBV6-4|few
TGTGCCAGCAGGCCGGACAGGGGGCGCCGAACTGAAGCTTTCTTT
CASRPDRGRRTEAFF
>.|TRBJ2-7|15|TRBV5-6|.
TGTGCCAGCAGCGGGACGCATTTGGGAAGCTACGAGCAGTACTTC
CASSGTHLGSYEQYF
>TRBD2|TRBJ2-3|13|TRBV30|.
TGTGCCTGGAGGCAGCTAGCGGTAGATACGCAGTATTTT
CAWRQLAVDTQYF
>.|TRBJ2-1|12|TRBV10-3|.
TGTGCCATCAAGAACGGGGGCAATGAGCAGTTCTTC
CAIKNGGNEQFF
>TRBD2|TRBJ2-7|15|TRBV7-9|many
TGTGCCAGCAGCCCCCGCGGGGGGCTATCCTACGAGCAGTACTTC
CASSPRGGLSYEQYF
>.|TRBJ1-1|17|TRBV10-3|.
TGTGCCATCAGTGAGCCTTGGCGGGGACCAATGAACACTGAAGCTTTCTTT
CAISEPWRGPMNTEAFF
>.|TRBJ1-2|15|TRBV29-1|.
TGCAGCGTTGAAGATCCAGGGCCATCTAACTATGGCTACACCTTC
CSVEDPGPSNYGYTF
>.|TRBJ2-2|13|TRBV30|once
TGTGCCTGGAGTGTACGAAGGACCGGGGAGCTGTTTTTT
CAWSVRRTGELFF
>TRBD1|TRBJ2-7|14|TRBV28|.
TGTGCCAGCAGTTCCGGGACAGGGGGGCGTGAGCAGTACTTC
CASSSGTGGREQYF
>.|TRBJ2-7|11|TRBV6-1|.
TGTGCCAGCAGGGGGGTTGGCGAGCAGTACTTC
CASRGVGEQYF
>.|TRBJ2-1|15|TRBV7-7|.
TGTGCTAGCAGCTTAGAACCGGTGTCCTACAATGAGCAGTTCTTC
CASSLEPVSYNEQFF
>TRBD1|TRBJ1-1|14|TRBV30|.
TGTGCCTGGAGCCGTGACAGGGCAAACACTGAAGCTTTCTTT
CAWSRDRANTEAFF
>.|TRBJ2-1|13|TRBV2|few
TGTGCCAGCAGGATAGACGACTACAATGAGCAGTTCTTC
CASRIDDYNEQFF
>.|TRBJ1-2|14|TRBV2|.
TGTGCCAGCAGTGAGGGACCTTACCCCTATGGCTACACCTTC
CASSEGPYPYGYTF
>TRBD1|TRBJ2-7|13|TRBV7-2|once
TGTGCCAGCAGCCGAGGACAGGGCTACGAGCAGTACTTC
CASSRGQGYEQYF
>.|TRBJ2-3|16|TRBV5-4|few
TGTGCCAGCAGCTTCGGCACAGGACCTAGCACAGATACGCAGTATTTT
CASSFGTGPSTDTQYF
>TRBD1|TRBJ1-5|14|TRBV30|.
TGTGCCTGGAGTGTAGGACAGGGGGGAACGCCCCAGCATTTT
CAWSVGQGGTPQHF
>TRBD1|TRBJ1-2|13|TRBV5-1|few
TGCGCCAGCAGCTTGGACAGGGGGCCTGGCTACACCTTC
CASSLDRGPGYTF
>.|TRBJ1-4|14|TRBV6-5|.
TGTGCCAGCAGTTATGGCGGAACTAATGAAAAACTGTTTTTT
CASSYGGTNEKLFF
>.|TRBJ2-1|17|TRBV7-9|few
TGTGCCAGCAGCTTAGCGTTGGGGCAGAACTCCTACAATGAGCAGTTCTTC
CASSLALGQNSYNEQFF
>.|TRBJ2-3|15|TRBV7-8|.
TGTGCCAGCAGCTCGTTACTAGTCAGCACAGATACGCAGTATTTT
CASSSLLVSTDTQYF
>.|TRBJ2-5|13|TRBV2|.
TGTGCCAGCAGCCGGGACTACCAAGAGACCCAGTACTTC
CASSRDYQETQYF